This TCR beta chain emerged from a study of Ad26.COV2.S vaccination and SARS-CoV-2 variants. V was cut by 5 bases and J by 0 bases, with 12 bases left in between. CDR1 SGHRS and CDR2 YFSETQ come from the germline V gene. CDR3 length: 14 residues. Notes on the study in general: Recipients of either vaccine or placebo displayed similar breadth of non-spike TCRs. Compared with placebo recipients, vaccine recipients had higher spike-specific TCR breadth.

Concerning this clone: Antigen specificity is unknown.

Treatment here: about 20 received Ad26.COV2.S at low or high dose, single or two shots; a few received placebo; per-sample allocation not given. Samples were taken on day 63 after the first vaccine or placebo injection. Boston supplied an adult donor aged 18-55 years. Vaccination used an Ad26 vector expressing Wuhan-strain SARS-CoV-2 spike. The assay was immunoSEQ multiplex PCR, and TCRdb's table has in-frame clones only and misses some. Of 200,000 to 250,000 clones detected, 70% to 90% appear once; the ten largest clones hold around 10%. The source was peripheral blood, collected in a trial of Ad26.COV2.S vaccine versus placebo. The TCR sequence derives from a person between 18 and 60 years old who received the Ad26.COV2.S COVID-19 vaccine or a placebo. V usage is TRBV5-1 and J usage is TRBJ2-7, with a tentative D call TRBD2 (6 bases). In DNA, the CDR3 is TGCGCCAGCAGGCGGGACGGAGGCTCCTACGAGCAGTACTTC. Its translation is CASRRDGGSYEQYF.